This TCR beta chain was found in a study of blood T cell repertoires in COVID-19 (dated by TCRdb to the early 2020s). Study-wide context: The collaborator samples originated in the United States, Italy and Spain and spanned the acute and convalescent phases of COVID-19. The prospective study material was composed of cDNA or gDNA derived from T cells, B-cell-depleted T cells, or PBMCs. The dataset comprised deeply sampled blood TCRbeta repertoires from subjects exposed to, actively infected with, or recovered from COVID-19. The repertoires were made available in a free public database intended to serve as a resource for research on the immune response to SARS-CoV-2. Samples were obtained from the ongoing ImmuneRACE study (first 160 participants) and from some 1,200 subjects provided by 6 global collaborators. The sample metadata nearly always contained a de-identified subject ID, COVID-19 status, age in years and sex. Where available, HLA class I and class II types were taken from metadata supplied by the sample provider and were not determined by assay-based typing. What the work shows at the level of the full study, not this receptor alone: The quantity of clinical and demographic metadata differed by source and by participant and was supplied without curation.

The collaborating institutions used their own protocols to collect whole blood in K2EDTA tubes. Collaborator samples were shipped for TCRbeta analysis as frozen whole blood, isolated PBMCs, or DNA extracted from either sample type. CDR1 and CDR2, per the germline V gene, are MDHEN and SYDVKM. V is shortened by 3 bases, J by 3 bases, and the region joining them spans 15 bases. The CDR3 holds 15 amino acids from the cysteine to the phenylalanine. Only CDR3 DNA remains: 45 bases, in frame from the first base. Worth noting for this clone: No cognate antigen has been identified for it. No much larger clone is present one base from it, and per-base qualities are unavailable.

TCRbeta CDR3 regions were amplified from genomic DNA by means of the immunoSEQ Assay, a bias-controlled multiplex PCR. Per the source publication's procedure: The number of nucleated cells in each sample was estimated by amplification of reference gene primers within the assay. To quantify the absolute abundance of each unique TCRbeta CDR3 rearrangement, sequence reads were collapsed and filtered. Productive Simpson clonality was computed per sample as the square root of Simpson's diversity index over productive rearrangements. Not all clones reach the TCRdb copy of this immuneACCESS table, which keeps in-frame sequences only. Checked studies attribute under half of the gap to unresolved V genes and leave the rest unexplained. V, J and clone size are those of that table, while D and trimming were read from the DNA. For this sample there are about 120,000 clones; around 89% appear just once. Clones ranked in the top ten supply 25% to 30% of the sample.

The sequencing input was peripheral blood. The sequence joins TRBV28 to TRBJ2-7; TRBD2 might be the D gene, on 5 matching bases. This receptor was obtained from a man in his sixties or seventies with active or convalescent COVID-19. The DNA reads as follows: TGTGCCAGCAGTTTCTCGTGGGAGCACTACTACGAGCAGTACTTC. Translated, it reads CASSFSWEHYYEQYF.